These 23 T cell receptor beta chains were sequenced from one sample in a study of T cells in tuberculosis. Some clones are missing from TCRdb's copy, which holds only in-frame ones; the method was immunoSEQ multiplex PCR. Among 30,000 to 35,000 clones listed, about 89% were seen once. Material for sequencing was PBMCs. These receptors originate from a donor aged 10 to 29 with latent tuberculosis or without tuberculosis infection.

J is TRBJ2-1 and V is TRBV6-1; no clear D gene. The germline V gene encodes CDR1 MNHNS and CDR2 SASEGT. Trimming took off 2 bases at V and 6 bases at J, with 17 bases between the two ends. CDR3 length: 16 residues. In DNA, the CDR3 is TGTGCCAGCAGTGAATCTTACGGTCCCCCGGGCAATGAGCAGTTCTTC. This encodes CASSESYGPPGNEQFF.

This CDR3 reads CASSLVPSSYEQYF. The CDR3 region has the DNA TGTGCCAGCAGTTTGGTGCCGAGCTCCTACGAGCAGTACTTC. The chain has TRBV28 and TRBJ2-7; D gene ambiguous. Trimming removed 3 bases at V and 0 bases at J, with 9 bases between. CDR1 and CDR2 from the germline V gene are MDHEN and SYDVKM. The CDR3 covers 14 residues.

CDR3 in amino acids: CASSISGQAYEQYF. The CDR3 region has the DNA TGTGCCAGTAGTATCTCCGGACAGGCCTACGAGCAGTACTTC. The chain recombines TRBV19 with TRBJ2-7, with 7 bases fitting TRBD1. Germline V gives CDR1 LNHDA, CDR2 SQIVND (reference sequence). This CDR3 has 14 amino acids. The trim removed 3 bases at V and 2 bases at J, leaving 4 bases unmatched.

The J gene is TRBJ2-7, the V gene TRBV5-1; 11 nucleotides match TRBD2. Germline V gives CDR1 SGHRS, CDR2 YFSETQ. This CDR3 contains 15 residues. V dropped 1 base and J dropped 7; count of bases not matched to a gene: 7. CDR3 region: CASSLLLAGVGEQYF. The CDR3 bases are TGCGCCAGCAGCTTGCTACTAGCGGGAGTGGGGGAGCAGTACTTC.

The rearrangement uses TRBV6-5 and TRBJ2-7; possibly TRBD1 for D (5 bases). The CDR3 loop spans 14 amino acids. V lost 1 base, J lost 3 bases, and 10 bases lay in between. Germline V CDR1 and CDR2: MNHEY, SVGAGI. CDR3 DNA sequence: TGTGCCAGCAGTTACTTTCAGGGATACTACGAGCAGTACTTC. Its protein product is CASSYFQGYYEQYF.

The chain employs TRBV4-1 and TRBJ1-1; D is ambiguous. Trimming removed 4 bases from V and 8 bases from J, with 17 bases in between. The CDR3 runs 14 residues. Germline values: CDR1 MGHRA, CDR2 YSYEKL. The DNA for the CDR3 is TGCGCCAGCAGCCGGGCCGTAGTAATTAGGGAAGCTTTCTTT. Translating gives CASSRAVVIREAFF.

V is TRBV7-8 and J is TRBJ2-1, with TRBD2 matching over 11 bases. CDR1 is SGHVS, CDR2 FQNEAQ, per germline. The V gene end was trimmed by 4 bases and the J gene end by 7 bases; junction bases not matched to a gene: 6. This CDR3 comprises 15 residues. Written as DNA, the CDR3 is TGTGCCAGCAGCTATACTAGCGGGAGAGCTAATGAGCAGTTCTTC. Translated, it gives CASSYTSGRANEQFF.

The chain links TRBV10-3 to TRBJ1-2, with 10 bases that match TRBD1. Germline assignment: CDR1 ENHRY and CDR2 SYGVKD. CDR3 length equals 14 residues. V lost 6 bases, J lost 4 bases, and 5 bases stayed unmatched. The CDR3 coding sequence is TGTGCCATCAGCGGACAGGGGGAGACCTATGGCTACACCTTC. Translated: CAISGQGETYGYTF.

The chain joins TRBV2 to TRBJ2-7; 7 positions match TRBD1. The CDR3 extends over 14 amino acids. Germline-derived CDR1 and CDR2 are SNHLY and FYNNEI. Trimming took 6 bases from V and 5 from J; bases not matched to a gene: 10. As DNA, the CDR3 is TGTGCCAGCAGGGACAGGACCCACTTAGACGAGCAGTACTTC. Its protein is CASRDRTHLDEQYF.

The V and J genes are TRBV30 and TRBJ1-1; D is perhaps TRBD1 (5 bases). This CDR3 contains 14 residues. Looked up from germline, CDR1 is GTSNPN and CDR2 is SVGIG (reference sequence). The V end lost 0 bases, the J end lost 0 bases, and 8 bases lay between the germline ends. The CDR3 DNA reads TGTGCCTGGAGTGTTAAGGGGTTGAACACTGAAGCTTTCTTT. Amino acid sequence: CAWSVKGLNTEAFF.

The genes are TRBV7-8 and TRBJ1-1, with D perhaps matching TRBD1 (5 bases). Germline CDR1 SGHVS, CDR2 FQNEAQ. CDR3 size: 13 residues. The V gene lost 4 bases and the J gene lost 1 base, with 7 bases spanning the gap. The CDR3 sequence: CASSSGSNTEAFF. The DNA of the CDR3 is TGTGCCAGCAGCTCAGGGTCGAACACTGAAGCTTTCTTT. Variable domain in full (rest from reference TRBV7-8 and TRBJ1-1): GAGVSQSPRYKVAKRGQDVALRCDPISGHVSLFWYQQALGQGPEFLTYFQNEAQLDKSGLPSDRFFAERPEGSVSTLKIQRTQQEDSAVYLCASSSGSNTEAFFGQGTRLTVV.

This chain joins TRBV5-1 and TRBJ2-1, with TRBD2 matching 13 bases. The CDR3 sequence is 17 residues long. V shed 1 base, J shed 9 bases, and the junction held 10 bases outside the gene matches. The germline V gene has CDR1 SGHRS and CDR2 YFSETQ. CDR3 sequence reads: CASSLTPTSGRGGEQFF. CDR3 nucleotide sequence: TGCGCCAGCAGCTTGACCCCCACTAGCGGGAGGGGTGGTGAGCAGTTCTTC.

The chain combines TRBV7-9 with TRBJ1-2; D might be TRBD1 (5 bases). Germline CDR1 is SEHNR and CDR2 is FQNEAQ (reference sequence). This CDR3 is built from 13 residues. The ends were cut back, 1 base at V and 12 bases at J, with 15 bases in the middle. The CDR3 bases are TGTGCCAGCAGCTTAGGTGTGGGGGGATCCAACACCTTC. Its translation: CASSLGVGGSNTF.

V usage is TRBV6-6 and J usage is TRBJ2-7; 7 bases agree with TRBD2. Trimming at V came to 7 bases and at J to 1 base, leaving 10 bases not matched to a gene. Germline values: CDR1 MNHNY, CDR2 SVGAGI (reference sequence). This CDR3 region has 15 residues. CDR3 sequence reads: CASKPWGGGSYEQYF. CDR3 nucleotides: TGTGCCAGCAAACCATGGGGGGGAGGATCCTACGAGCAGTACTTC.

The chain couples TRBV29-1 to TRBJ1-4; D is ambiguous. There are 13 residues in the CDR3. The V gene's germline CDR1 is SQVTM and CDR2 ANQGSEA. With 4 bases removed from V and 8 bases from J, the gap between germline ends came to 14 bases. The CDR3 loop is CSVAVGAGEKLFF. DNA of the CDR3: TGCAGCGTTGCTGTAGGAGCCGGAGAAAAACTGTTTTTT.

The chain employs TRBV28 and TRBJ2-7; D gene uncertain. The CDR3 is 13 residues long. Germline V gene lookup returns CDR1 MDHEN and CDR2 SYDVKM. Trimming took 4 bases from V and 0 from J, leaving 7 bases between them. CDR3 sequence reads: CASSSPNSYEQYF. The CDR3 nucleotides are TGTGCCAGCAGTTCCCCCAACTCCTACGAGCAGTACTTC. The full variable domain, completed using reference TRBV28 and TRBJ2-7, is DVKVTQSSRYLVKRTGEKVFLECVQDMDHENMFWYRQDPGLGLRLIYFSYDVKMKEKGDIPEGYSVSREKKERFSLILESASTNQTSMYLCASSSPNSYEQYFGPGTRLTVT.

This clone was seen only once. J is TRBJ2-2 and V is TRBV29-1; a possible D gene is TRBD1 (5 bases). Germline values: CDR1 SQVTM, CDR2 ANQGSEA. Trimming took off 4 bases at V and 1 base at J, with 7 bases between the two ends. This CDR3 has 13 residues. CDR3 residues: CSVAGLNTGELFF. CDR3 in DNA: TGCAGCGTTGCAGGGTTGAACACCGGGGAGCTGTTTTTT.

This rearrangement joins TRBV30 to TRBJ1-1; D is uncertain. This CDR3 has 13 amino acids. Deletions cut 5 bases from V and 4 bases from J, with 14 bases between. CDR1 GTSNPN and CDR2 SVGIG come from the germline V gene (reference sequence). The CDR3 region is CAWCEGGSTEAFF. CDR3 DNA: TGTGCCTGGTGTGAAGGAGGAAGCACTGAAGCTTTCTTT.

The chain uses TRBV19 and TRBJ1-3; TRBD1 matches at 10 bases. CDR1 LNHDA and CDR2 SQIVND come from the germline V gene (reference sequence). Trimming at V came to 5 bases and at J to 9 bases, leaving 10 bases not matched to a gene. The CDR3 is 15 amino acids. In DNA form, the CDR3 reads TGTGCCAGTAGTCCCGCCCGGGACAGGGGAGGCACCATATATTTT. It specifies CASSPARDRGGTIYF.

In nucleotides, the CDR3 is TGCAGCGCCCGCCTGGGATCGGAGGGGGAGACCCAGTACTTC. Translated, it gives CSARLGSEGETQYF. The chain has TRBV29-1 and TRBJ2-5; maybe TRBD2 (6 bases). CDR1 SQVTM and CDR2 ANQGSEA come from the germline V gene. This CDR3 is built from 14 residues. The germline V and J ends were trimmed by 7 bases and 5 bases, with 20 bases remaining between them.

The genes are TRBV6-1 and TRBJ2-2, with D uncertain. The CDR3 is 14 residues long. With 1 base removed from V and 1 base from J, the gap between germline ends came to 4 bases. In germline, CDR1 is MNHNS, CDR2 SASEGT. The chain's CDR3 is CASSEGRNTGELFF. The DNA of the CDR3 is TGTGCCAGCAGTGAAGGCAGGAACACCGGGGAGCTGTTTTTT.

This chain joins TRBV7-2 and TRBJ1-2; 7 positions agree with TRBD1. This CDR3 spans 15 amino acids. CDR1 and CDR2 (germline): SGHTA, FQGNSA. J was trimmed by 5 bases and V by 5 bases; bases with no gene match: 11. CDR3 nucleotide sequence: TGTGCCAGCAGCCACTTTGACAGGGAACGGTATGGCTACACCTTC. It translates to CASSHFDRERYGYTF.

The chain has TRBV7-9 and TRBJ2-5; TRBD1 agrees at 7 bases. The CDR3 spans 14 residues. CDR1 is SEHNR, CDR2 FQNEAQ, per germline (reference sequence). The trim removed 4 bases at V and 3 bases at J, leaving 5 bases unmatched. CDR3 in amino acids: CASSSLTGKETQYF. The CDR3 DNA is TGTGCCAGCAGCTCGCTGACAGGGAAAGAGACCCAGTACTTC.